This entry lists 11 T cell receptor beta chains sequenced from one sample in a study of cytomegalovirus exposure and HLA in healthy donors. PCR employed 60 Vbeta and 13 Jbeta primers. TCRdb's table, derived via immunoSEQ multiplex PCR, lists solely in-frame clones and lacks some. The sample contains about 180,000 clones, around four fifths of which appear only once. The sequenced material came from PBMCs. Every receptor here comes from a girl aged 5-17 years in good health and CMV-seropositive.

The chain carries TRBV19 and TRBJ1-2; no clear D. The CDR3 is 12 amino acids. V was clipped by 5 bases and J by 8 bases, with 12 bases between them. The germline V gene encodes CDR1 LNHDA and CDR2 SQIVND (reference sequence). The CDR3 reads CASSAQTGGYTF. CDR3 nucleotides: TGTGCCAGTAGTGCCCAGACGGGGGGCTACACCTTC. The variable domain in full, completed from reference TRBV19 and TRBJ1-2, reads DGGITQSPKYLFRKEGQNVTLSCEQNLNHDAMYWYRQDPGQGLRLIYYSQIVNDFQKGDIAEGYSVSREKKESFPLTVTSAQKNPTAFYLCASSAQTGGYTFGSGTRLTVV.

The CDR3, as DNA: TGTGCCAGCAGTGAGGACAGCGGACACTGCAATTCACCCCTCCACTTT. It specifies CASSEDSGHCNSPLHF. The chain employs TRBV6-4 and TRBJ1-6, with D perhaps matching TRBD1 (6 bases). In germline, CDR1 is MRHNA, CDR2 SNTAGT. There are 16 residues in the CDR3. V dropped 3 bases and J dropped 7 bases, with 16 bases sitting between them.

V gene TRBV7-9 combines with J gene TRBJ2-7, with 7 bases matching TRBD1. Germline CDR1 is SEHNR and CDR2 is FQNEAQ (reference sequence). The CDR3 is made up of 15 amino acids. V was pared by 3 bases and J by 6 bases, with 11 bases of the junction left unmatched. The CDR3 reads CASSFGSTGDREQYF. The CDR3 DNA sequence: TGTGCCAGCAGCTTTGGATCAACAGGGGATCGCGAGCAGTACTTC.

The rearrangement joins TRBV29-1 to TRBJ1-1, with no clear D. Trimming took off 5 bases at V and 3 bases at J, with 10 bases between the two ends. Germline values: CDR1 SQVTM, CDR2 ANQGSEA. The CDR3 totals 12 residues. CDR3 sequence (DNA): TGCAGCGTTCTTGTTGCGTACACTGAAGCTTTCTTT. Its translation: CSVLVAYTEAFF.

J is TRBJ1-2 and V is TRBV4-1, with 8 positions matching TRBD1. Germline V CDR1 and CDR2: MGHRA, YSYEKL. V shed 0 bases and J 8 bases; nucleotides not matched to a gene: 14. CDR3 length equals 17 residues. CDR3 nucleotides: TGCGCCAGCAGCCAAGAAAGGACGCAGGGGGCGTACCGGGGCTACACCTTC. This encodes CASSQERTQGAYRGYTF.

V and J are TRBV5-1 and TRBJ2-2; a weak D match, TRBD2 (6 bases). The CDR3 totals 14 residues. From germline, CDR1 is SGHRS and CDR2 YFSETQ. The V end was cut by 7 bases, the J end by 5 bases, with 15 bases between. In DNA form, the CDR3 reads TGCGCCAGCTCCCCCGGGGGAAGAACCGGGGAGCTGTTTTTT. As protein: CASSPGGRTGELFF.

This clone was recorded a few times. V gene TRBV7-2 combines with J gene TRBJ2-1; the D gene is possibly TRBD1 (7 bases). Trimming removed 5 bases from V and 7 bases from J, with 15 bases in between. The germline V gene encodes CDR1 SGHTA and CDR2 FQGNSA. This CDR3 has 14 residues. This CDR3 is CASSREQGRNEQFF. CDR3 DNA: TGTGCCAGCAGCCGCGAACAGGGGAGGAATGAGCAGTTCTTC.

A single count supports this clone. The chain is built from TRBV5-1 and TRBJ2-1, with 12 bases fitting TRBD2. V was clipped by 7 bases and J by 3 bases; unmatched bases: 5. CDR3 length: 15 amino acids. Germline assignment: CDR1 SGHRS and CDR2 YFSETQ. The CDR3 reads CASRLAGEYYNEQFF. The CDR3 DNA reads TGCGCCAGCCGACTAGCGGGGGAGTACTACAATGAGCAGTTCTTC.

V gene TRBV2 combines with J gene TRBJ1-2, with 7 bases matching TRBD1. Unmatched junction bases numbered 9, after V lost 4 bases and J lost 7 bases. Germline loops: CDR1 SNHLY, CDR2 FYNNEI. The CDR3 has 14 residues. The CDR3 nucleotides read TGTGCCAGCAGTGCAGATAAGGGGGCGCCTGGCTACACCTTC. This gives the protein CASSADKGAPGYTF.

The chain couples TRBV11-2 to TRBJ1-4; TRBD1 is a possible D gene (6 bases). The CDR3 length is 19 residues. Germline CDR1 SGHAT, CDR2 FQNNGV. Trimming took 0 bases from V and 3 from J, leaving 20 bases between them. CDR3 coding DNA: TGTGCCAGCAGCTTAGATCCCTCATTTAGGACAGAATCTAATGAAAAACTGTTTTTT. It specifies CASSLDPSFRTESNEKLFF.

The J gene is TRBJ1-1, the V gene TRBV30, with 7 bases fitting TRBD1. J gave up 7 bases and V 3 bases, and 8 bases lay outside the gene matches. The germline V gene has CDR1 GTSNPN and CDR2 SVGIG (reference sequence). The CDR3 consists of 13 residues. The CDR3 loop is CAWSPGQLGEAFF. For the CDR3, the DNA is TGTGCCTGGAGCCCGGGACAGCTGGGTGAAGCTTTCTTT. Full variable domain (missing parts from reference TRBV30 and TRBJ1-1): SQTIHQWPATLVQPVGSPLSLECTVEGTSNPNLYWYRQAAGRGLQLLFYSVGIGQISSEVPQNLSASRPQDRQFILSSKKLLLSDSGFYLCAWSPGQLGEAFFGQGTRLTVV.